This TCR beta chain was profiled in a study of blood T cell repertoires in COVID-19. Across the whole study: From the United States, Italy and Spain came samples of acute and convalescent COVID-19. PBMCs, B-cell-depleted T cells, or T cells provided the cDNA or gDNA that made up the material.

Original analysis: Reference gene primer amplification gave nucleated cell count estimates. Sequencing used immunoSEQ multiplex PCR; TCRdb keeps in-frame clones, though not all of them. That table gives V, J and clone size, and the DNA gave D and trimming. The sample holds under 250,000 clones, approximately 80% seen once. There are 14 residues in the CDR3. Trimming cost V 4 bases and J 2 bases; bases outside gene matches: 3. Looked up from germline, CDR1 is SGHNT and CDR2 is YYREEE (reference sequence). Source material: peripheral blood. The source of this sequence is a human donor in a cohort sampled during active COVID-19. This sequence joins TRBV5-4 and TRBJ2-7; 10 nucleotides align to TRBD1. The CDR3 here is CASSRDRGTYEQYF. The CDR3 DNA reads as TGTGCCAGCAGCCGGGACAGGGGCACCTACGAGCAGTACTTC.